The 18 T cell receptor beta chains given below trace back to one sample, sequenced in a study of cytomegalovirus exposure and HLA in healthy donors (dated 2017 in TCRdb). The library was prepared using the immunoSEQ multiplex PCR assay. For the multiplex PCR, a mixture combining 60 forward primers for TCR Vbeta segments and 13 reverse primers for TCR Jbeta segments was used. TCRdb took this table from immuneACCESS and kept in-frame rearrangements with V and J called. Such tables lack part of the clones; where checked against another copy, unresolved V genes explain under half of the gap, and the rest is unexplained. Across this sample there are 180,000 or so clones, with about 80% seen only once. In total, the top ten clones hold 1.5% to 2% of the sample. The sequenced sample consisted of PBMCs. Every receptor here comes from a woman aged 25 to 45 in good health and CMV-seronegative.

The chain links TRBV5-6 to TRBJ2-7, with a tentative D call TRBD2 (6 bases). The CDR3 consists of 13 residues. Germline-derived CDR1 and CDR2 are SGHDT and YYEEEE. Trimming pared 3 bases from V and 7 bases from J, leaving 14 bases between. CDR3: CASSYRELEEQYF. Here the CDR3 DNA reads TGTGCCAGCAGCTATCGGGAGCTGGAGGAGCAGTACTTC. Looking up the rest from reference TRBV5-6 and TRBJ2-7 gives the full variable domain: DAGVTQSPTHLIKTRGQQVTLRCSPKSGHDTVSWYQQALGQGPQFIFQYYEEEERQRGNFPDRFSGHQFPNYSSELNVNALLLGDSALYLCASSYRELEEQYFGPGTRLTVT.

The chain uses TRBV9 and TRBJ2-7; D perhaps matches TRBD1 (7 bases). CDR3 length: 14 amino acids. Looked up from germline, CDR1 is SGDLS and CDR2 is YYNGEE. The V end lost 2 bases, the J end lost 1 base, and 10 bases lay between the germline ends. The CDR3 region has the DNA TGTGCCAGCAGCGTCGGGGGACAGTCCTACGAGCAGTACTTC. Translation gives CASSVGGQSYEQYF.

This rearrangement joins TRBV5-6 to TRBJ1-1; tentatively, D is TRBD1 (5 bases). Germline lookup yields CDR1 SGHDT and CDR2 YYEEEE. The CDR3 has 14 residues. With 1 base removed from V and 3 bases from J, the gap between germline ends came to 10 bases. This chain's CDR3 is CASSLRTWHTEAFF. The CDR3 nucleotides read TGTGCCAGCAGCTTGCGGACATGGCACACTGAAGCTTTCTTT. Combining the CDR3 with reference TRBV5-6 and TRBJ1-1 gives the whole variable domain DAGVTQSPTHLIKTRGQQVTLRCSPKSGHDTVSWYQQALGQGPQFIFQYYEEEERQRGNFPDRFSGHQFPNYSSELNVNALLLGDSALYLCASSLRTWHTEAFFGQGTRLTVV.

V gene TRBV19 combines with J gene TRBJ2-7; 7 nucleotides line up with TRBD2. After removal of 2 bases from V and 6 bases from J, the junction contained 7 bases not matched to a gene. The CDR3 has 14 amino acids. Germline V gene data show CDR1 as LNHDA and CDR2 as SQIVND (reference sequence). Here the CDR3 DNA reads TGTGCCAGTAGTATACCCGGGGAGGGAAGCGAGCAGTACTTC. This gives the protein CASSIPGEGSEQYF.

The chain uses TRBV19 and TRBJ1-6; D gene unclear. CDR1 is LNHDA, CDR2 SQIVND, per germline (reference sequence). The CDR3 extends over 12 amino acids. Trimming removed 5 bases at V and 7 bases at J, with 6 bases between. The CDR3 spells CASSPRNSPLHF. DNA for the CDR3: TGTGCCAGTAGTCCCCGGAATTCACCCCTCCACTTT.

The V gene is TRBV7-6, the J gene TRBJ1-3; D possibly corresponds to TRBD1 (6 bases). V was clipped by 9 bases and J by 0 bases, with 12 bases between them. Per the germline V gene, CDR1 is SGHVS and CDR2 is FNYEAQ. CDR3 size: 14 residues. The CDR3 spells CARSGAPSGNTIYF. CDR3 nucleotides: TGTGCCAGGTCAGGGGCCCCCTCTGGAAACACCATATATTTT.

This clone showed up just once. The CDR3 DNA reads as TGTGCCAGCAGTGGGTTGACGGGGGGGCCAGAGACCCAGTACTTC. Amino acids: CASSGLTGGPETQYF. J is TRBJ2-5 and V is TRBV2, with 8 bases aligning to TRBD2. J lost 4 bases, V lost 4 bases, and 8 bases had no gene match. The V gene's germline CDR1 is SNHLY and CDR2 FYNNEI. This CDR3 is 15 amino acids long.

The V call is TRBV2, the J call TRBJ2-6; D is unresolved. This CDR3 is built from 13 residues. The V end was cut by 5 bases, the J end by 4 bases, with 6 bases between. Per germline, CDR1 SNHLY and CDR2 FYNNEI. CDR3 sequence reads: CASSPTGANVLTF. The CDR3 region has the DNA TGTGCCAGCAGTCCGACAGGGGCCAACGTCCTGACTTTC.

This clone was detected only a few times. The chain links TRBV29-1 to TRBJ1-1; 7 nucleotides agree with TRBD1. CDR1 and CDR2 from the germline V gene are SQVTM and ANQGSEA. The V gene end was trimmed by 6 bases and the J gene end by 0 bases; junction bases not matched to a gene: 13. This CDR3 spans 16 amino acids. The CDR3 reads CSVGGGRDRVNTEAFF. CDR3 in DNA: TGCAGCGTCGGGGGGGGGAGAGACAGGGTGAACACTGAAGCTTTCTTT.

This chain joins TRBV6-6 and TRBJ2-3; 7 bases map to TRBD2. This CDR3 spans 16 amino acids. The trim removed 6 bases at V and 5 bases at J, leaving 14 bases unmatched. Germline assignment: CDR1 MNHNY and CDR2 SVGAGI (reference sequence). CDR3 DNA: TGTGCCAGCAGCCACCCGCAAGTCGGGGGGAAAGATACGCAGTATTTT. Its protein product is CASSHPQVGGKDTQYF.

This clone was seen a few times. The chain combines TRBV7-9 with TRBJ2-7; a weak D match, TRBD1 (6 bases). Deletions cut 2 bases from V and 3 bases from J, with 11 bases between. CDR1 is SEHNR and CDR2 is FQNEAQ in the germline V gene (reference sequence). This CDR3 comprises 14 residues. CDR3 sequence: CASSLRRQDYEQYF. The CDR3 nucleotides read TGTGCCAGCAGCTTACGCCGACAGGACTACGAGCAGTACTTC. Full variable domain (remainder filled in from reference TRBV7-9 and TRBJ2-7): DTGVSQNPRHKITKRGQNVTFRCDPISEHNRLYWYRQTLGQGPEFLTYFQNEAQLEKSRLLSDRFSAERPKGSFSTLEIQRTEQGDSAMYLCASSLRRQDYEQYFGPGTRLTVT.

This rearrangement joins TRBV30 to TRBJ2-7; 7 bases agree with TRBD1. Germline-derived CDR1 and CDR2 are GTSNPN and SVGIG (reference sequence). The CDR3 totals 13 residues. V was pared by 0 bases and J by 2 bases, with 1 base of the junction left unmatched. The CDR3 nucleotides read TGTGCCTGGAGTGTCAGGGGGACCTACGAGCAGTACTTC. Amino acid sequence: CAWSVRGTYEQYF.

This clone was found a few times. The chain recombines TRBV6-4 with TRBJ1-1; 7 bases agree with TRBD1. The V gene end was trimmed by 6 bases and the J gene end by 1 base; junction bases not matched to a gene: 5. CDR3 size: 14 residues. Per the germline V gene, CDR1 is MRHNA and CDR2 is SNTAGT. Here the CDR3 DNA reads TGTGCCAGCAGGATAGGGGGCGGGAACACTGAAGCTTTCTTT. Protein product: CASRIGGGNTEAFF.

This clone came up once. This chain links TRBV6-6 with TRBJ2-7, with a possible D match to TRBD1 (5 bases). Trimming stripped 7 bases from V and 3 bases from J, with 10 bases between. This CDR3 spans 12 amino acids. Germline values: CDR1 MNHNY, CDR2 SVGAGI (reference sequence). The CDR3 sequence: CASKGQYYEQYF. The CDR3 region has the DNA TGTGCCAGCAAGGGGCAGTACTACGAGCAGTACTTC.

The V and J genes are TRBV4-2 and TRBJ1-3, with 7 bases fitting TRBD1. This CDR3 is built from 14 residues. V lost 5 bases and J lost 4; bases outside the gene matches: 5. CDR1 is LGHNA, CDR2 YNFKEQ, per germline. The CDR3 spells CASSTPTGGNTIYF. The CDR3 region has the DNA TGTGCCAGCAGCACGCCGACAGGGGGAAACACCATATATTTT.

The chain joins TRBV5-8 to TRBJ2-4, with 11 bases matching TRBD1. The CDR3 has 15 residues. Germline V lookup: CDR1 SGHTS, CDR2 YDEGEE. The ends lost 4 bases at V and 6 bases at J; junction bases unmatched: 6. CDR3 amino acids: CASSTGQGDGNIQYF. DNA for the CDR3: TGTGCCAGCAGCACGGGACAGGGGGATGGAAACATTCAGTACTTC.

The V and J genes are TRBV5-1 and TRBJ2-7; 14 positions agree with TRBD2. The length of the CDR3 is 19 residues. Losses at the gene ends were 2 bases for V and 9 bases for J; bases not matched to a gene: 19. The V gene's germline CDR1 is SGHRS and CDR2 YFSETQ. CDR3 bases: TGCGCCAGCAGCTTAACCGGGACTAGCGGGGGTAGCGGGCTCAAAGGGCAGTACTTC. Translation gives CASSLTGTSGGSGLKGQYF. The full variable domain, in which reference TRBV5-1 and TRBJ2-7 provide the parts outside the CDR3, is KAGVTQTPRYLIKTRGQQVTLSCSPISGHRSVSWYQQTPGQGLQFLFEYFSETQRNKGNFPGRFSGRQFSNSRSEMNVSTLELGDSALYLCASSLTGTSGGSGLKGQYFGPGTRLTVT.

This clone was observed a few times. The rearrangement links TRBV5-4 to TRBJ1-3, with D maybe TRBD1 (6 bases). V lost 5 bases and J 4 bases, leaving 13 bases between the germline ends. The CDR3 sequence is 14 residues long. Germline assignment: CDR1 SGHNT and CDR2 YYREEE (reference sequence). The CDR3 nucleotides are TGTGCCAGCAGTGATCAGGGGTACGGAAACACCATATATTTT. Encoded protein: CASSDQGYGNTIYF.